This entry describes one TCR beta chain. This CDR3 spans 13 amino acids. Per germline, CDR1 MDHEN and CDR2 SYDVKM. This entry comes from a study of blood T cell repertoires in COVID-19. Source study methods: Nucleated cell counts were estimated from reference gene primer amplification. Profiled with immunoSEQ multiplex PCR; TCRdb holds only in-frame clones, not every one. The V and J calls and the clone size are those of that table, but D and trimming were determined from the DNA. The data contain about 120,000 clones, about 89% of them singletons. This rearrangement joins TRBV28 to TRBJ1-2; D is perhaps TRBD1 (5 bases). Sequencing used peripheral blood. The sequence came from a human donor with acute or convalescent COVID-19. The donor label of this sample is uncertain. The CDR3 sequence is CATRGGGSYGYTF. CDR3 DNA: TGTGCAACCCGCGGGGGGGGATCCTATGGCTACACCTTC.